This T cell receptor (beta chain) was sequenced during a study of blood T cell repertoires in COVID-19. Across the whole study: Samples taken during acute and convalescent COVID-19 were collected in the United States, Italy and Spain.

Here immunoSEQ multiplex PCR was the method, and the copy in TCRdb shows in-frame clones only, minus some. Seen here are roughly 220,000 clones, 80% to 85% observed once, and the top ten hold 2% to 2.5%. The sample comprised peripheral blood. This TCR was recovered from a woman aged 60-75 years with acute or convalescent COVID-19.

The CDR3 coding sequence is TGTGCCAGCAGGCCCCCAGGGCGCAATGAGCAGTTCTTC. Translation: CASRPPGRNEQFF. The genes are TRBV27 and TRBJ2-1; a weak D match, TRBD1 (5 bases). This CDR3 is 13 amino acids long. Trimming shortened V by 6 bases and J by 6 bases, and 12 bases separated the two germline ends. Germline V gene sequence: CDR1 MNHEY, CDR2 SMNVEV (reference sequence).